These 30 T cell receptor beta chains were all obtained from the same sample, sequenced in a study of cytomegalovirus exposure and HLA in healthy donors. The PCR had 60 Vbeta and 13 Jbeta primers. Only in-frame clones appear in the TCRdb table, and some are missing; sequencing was by immunoSEQ multiplex PCR. The sample shows fewer than 100,000 clones, approximately 79% of them seen only once. Sequenced input: PBMCs. The receptors derive from a woman aged 35 to 49 in good health and CMV-seronegative.

This chain connects TRBV6-1 to TRBJ2-7; 9 positions match TRBD1. The germline V gene encodes CDR1 MNHNS and CDR2 SASEGT. The CDR3 is 15 residues long. V shed 6 bases, J shed 3 bases, and the junction held 9 bases outside the gene matches. The CDR3 region has the DNA TGTGCCAGCAGAGATTACAGGGGGCGGGACTACGAGCAGTACTTC. Encoded protein: CASRDYRGRDYEQYF.

The rearrangement uses TRBV6-6 and TRBJ1-2, with D unclear. The CDR3 consists of 14 residues. Germline assignment: CDR1 MNHNY and CDR2 SVGAGI (reference sequence). Trimming took off 2 bases at V and 8 bases at J, with 15 bases between the two ends. CDR3 nucleotides: TGTGCCAGCAGTTACGGCGGCCCAGAGAGAGGCTACACCTTC. Residues: CASSYGGPERGYTF.

CDR3 DNA sequence: TGTGCCAGCAGCGTAGACAGGGGTCACTACAATGAGCAGTTCTTC. Amino acid sequence: CASSVDRGHYNEQFF. This chain connects TRBV9 to TRBJ2-1; 7 nucleotides line up with TRBD1. Germline values: CDR1 SGDLS, CDR2 YYNGEE. This CDR3 is 15 amino acids long. Germline trimming cut 0 bases from V and 3 bases from J; bases unmatched to any gene: 3.

V is TRBV7-2 and J is TRBJ2-7, with TRBD2 matching 8 bases. The CDR3 spans 14 residues. Germline V gives CDR1 SGHTA, CDR2 FQGNSA. The V gene end was trimmed by 6 bases and the J gene end by 0 bases; junction bases not matched to a gene: 4. Here the CDR3 DNA reads TGTGCCAGCAGTACAACTAGCGGCTCCTACGAGCAGTACTTC. This gives the protein CASSTTSGSYEQYF.

V is TRBV10-3 and J is TRBJ1-2, with TRBD1 matching 12 bases. This CDR3 is built from 16 residues. J gave up 7 bases and V 3 bases, and 9 bases lay outside the gene matches. Germline CDR1 and CDR2: ENHRY and SYGVKD. The CDR3 is CAISEAPGQGAGGYTF. The CDR3, as DNA: TGTGCCATCAGTGAAGCCCCGGGACAGGGGGCCGGTGGCTACACCTTC.

The chain couples TRBV9 to TRBJ1-6; tentative D call: TRBD1 (6 bases). CDR1 is SGDLS and CDR2 is YYNGEE in the germline V gene. The CDR3 has 16 amino acids. The V and J ends lost 4 bases and 1 base respectively, with 12 bases between them. CDR3 coding DNA: TGTGCCAGCAGCCAAAGGGGGGGATCCTATAATTCACCCCTCCACTTT. Translating gives CASSQRGGSYNSPLHF.

This sequence joins TRBV4-1 and TRBJ2-1; 10 positions agree with TRBD2. V was pared by 1 base and J by 2 bases, with 2 bases of the junction left unmatched. CDR3 size: 16 residues. Germline V gene lookup returns CDR1 MGHRA and CDR2 YSYEKL. CDR3 protein: CASSQGSGGAYNEQFF. The DNA of the CDR3 is TGCGCCAGCAGCCAAGGGAGCGGGGGGGCCTACAATGAGCAGTTCTTC.

This chain joins TRBV9 and TRBJ1-1; 8 bases agree with TRBD1. The ends lost 3 bases at V and 2 bases at J; junction bases unmatched: 6. CDR3 length: 15 amino acids. Germline V gene data show CDR1 as SGDLS and CDR2 as YYNGEE. The CDR3 DNA follows: TGTGCCAGCAGCGCGGTCAGGGGGCCCAACACTGAAGCTTTCTTT. Translating gives CASSAVRGPNTEAFF.

The rearrangement joins TRBV29-1 to TRBJ2-1, with 7 bases fitting TRBD2. The CDR3 runs 11 residues. V was pared by 7 bases and J by 4 bases, with 1 base of the junction left unmatched. Germline loops: CDR1 SQVTM, CDR2 ANQGSEA. The CDR3 spells CSALAYNEQFF. CDR3 bases: TGCAGCGCACTAGCGTACAATGAGCAGTTCTTC.

This clone was found once. Its ends do not fully match the called genes, so a read error is possible. This chain links TRBV7-9 with TRBJ1-5; a weak D match, TRBD1 (6 bases). The germline V gene has CDR1 SEHNR and CDR2 FQNEAQ (reference sequence). The CDR3 totals 15 residues. CDR3 in amino acids: CASSLVWQGHQPQNF. CDR3 in DNA: TGTGCCAGCAGCCTTGTTTGGCAGGGACATCAGCCCCAGAATTTT.

This chain connects TRBV27 to TRBJ1-1; 8 bases match TRBD1. There are 16 residues in the CDR3. Germline CDR1 reads MNHEY; CDR2 reads SMNVEV (reference sequence). Trimming took 3 bases from V and 11 from J; bases not matched to a gene: 17. The CDR3 sequence is CASSFLSSGQGRSAFF. The CDR3 coding sequence is TGTGCCAGCAGTTTCCTCAGCTCAGGACAGGGCCGAAGTGCTTTCTTT.

This clone was seen a handful of times. The V call is TRBV14, the J call TRBJ1-1; D unresolved. This CDR3 comprises 13 residues. V dropped 4 bases and J dropped 0 bases, with 6 bases sitting between them. The V gene's germline CDR1 is SGHDN and CDR2 FVKESK. CDR3 region: CASSLALNTEAFF. The CDR3, as DNA: TGTGCCAGCAGCCTGGCCCTGAACACTGAAGCTTTCTTT. Filled out from reference TRBV14 and TRBJ1-1, the complete variable domain reads EAGVTQFPSHSVIEKGQTVTLRCDPISGHDNLYWYRRVMGKEIKFLLHFVKESKQDESGMPNNRFLAERTGGTYSTLKVQPAELEDSGVYFCASSLALNTEAFFGQGTRLTVV.

The chain recombines TRBV5-1 with TRBJ2-7; 10 nucleotides align to TRBD1. Germline V gene lookup returns CDR1 SGHRS and CDR2 YFSETQ. The ends lost 2 bases at V and 7 bases at J; junction bases unmatched: 6. The CDR3 is 14 residues long. The CDR3 here is CASSLPGQGWEQYF. CDR3 DNA sequence: TGCGCCAGCAGCTTACCGGGACAGGGGTGGGAGCAGTACTTC.

The rearrangement uses TRBV7-2 and TRBJ1-2; TRBD1 agrees at 9 bases. Per germline, CDR1 SGHTA and CDR2 FQGNSA. The CDR3 is 13 amino acids. J was trimmed by 6 bases and V by 6 bases; bases with no gene match: 5. This CDR3 is CASSRQGGDGYTF. In nucleotides, the CDR3 is TGTGCCAGCAGTAGACAGGGGGGAGATGGCTACACCTTC.

The chain employs TRBV9 and TRBJ1-2; no firm D call. V lost 2 bases and J 8 bases, leaving 13 bases between the germline ends. The CDR3 contains 13 residues. Germline V gene data show CDR1 as SGDLS and CDR2 as YYNGEE. The CDR3 DNA reads as TGTGCCAGCAGCGTCTGGGAAGGGAGCGGCTACACCTTC. Translated, it gives CASSVWEGSGYTF.

The chain is built from TRBV18 and TRBJ1-2, with 7 bases that match TRBD1. V was clipped by 3 bases and J by 5 bases; unmatched bases: 6. The CDR3 contains 14 residues. Germline CDR1 KGHSH, CDR2 LQKENI. DNA for the CDR3: TGTGCCAGCTCACCGGGACAGTCGAGTTATGGCTACACCTTC. Translating it yields CASSPGQSSYGYTF.

The V call is TRBV28, the J call TRBJ1-1; D is possibly TRBD1 (6 bases). The CDR3 covers 15 residues. Germline V gives CDR1 MDHEN, CDR2 SYDVKM. Deletions cut 6 bases from V and 5 bases from J, with 19 bases between. The CDR3 coding sequence is TGTGCCAGCAGCCCCGCGGGGGGCGGGAAAACTGAAGCTTTCTTT. Protein sequence: CASSPAGGGKTEAFF.

This clone came up once. The chain couples TRBV5-1 to TRBJ1-5; TRBD1 matches at 9 bases. The V segment lost 3 bases and the J segment 4 bases; nucleotides outside the gene matches: 17. Germline loops: CDR1 SGHRS, CDR2 YFSETQ. CDR3 length equals 19 residues. The CDR3 region is CASSSDRDRAPNVNQPQHF. The CDR3 DNA is TGCGCCAGCAGCTCAGACCGGGACAGGGCCCCCAACGTGAATCAGCCCCAGCATTTT.

V gene TRBV6-4 combines with J gene TRBJ1-1; 8 bases align to TRBD1. The germline gives CDR1 MRHNA, CDR2 SNTAGT. The CDR3 is 14 amino acids. Unmatched junction bases numbered 4, after V lost 6 bases and J lost 1 base. The CDR3 coding sequence is TGTGCCAGCAGACTCGGGACAGGGAACACTGAAGCTTTCTTT. The encoded protein is CASRLGTGNTEAFF.

V and J are TRBV6-1 and TRBJ1-1, with D possibly being TRBD1 (6 bases). Trimming cost V 4 bases and J 1 base, with 13 bases left between them. CDR1 MNHNS and CDR2 SASEGT come from the germline V gene. The CDR3 is 15 residues long. The CDR3 DNA sequence: TGTGCCAGCAGTGCATCTACAGGGCGGAACACTGAAGCTTTCTTT. It yields the protein CASSASTGRNTEAFF.

As DNA, the CDR3 is TGCGCCAGCACTTCGTGGAGGGTGAACTCTGGGGCCAACGTCCTGACTTTC. Translated: CASTSWRVNSGANVLTF. The J gene is TRBJ2-6, the V gene TRBV10-1; TRBD2 is a possible D gene (6 bases). The CDR3 is 17 amino acids. Trimming took 7 bases from V and 0 from J, leaving 16 bases between them. CDR1 WNHNN and CDR2 SYGVQD come from the germline V gene (reference sequence).

In its sample, this clone was seen a few times. This chain connects TRBV2 to TRBJ1-2, with D possibly being TRBD1 (6 bases). Germline CDR1 reads SNHLY; CDR2 reads FYNNEI. The CDR3 is 13 amino acids. V was shortened by 2 bases and J by 2 bases, with 6 bases between the two germline ends. The CDR3 reads CASSETGNYGYTF. In DNA form, the CDR3 reads TGTGCCAGCAGTGAAACAGGGAACTATGGCTACACCTTC. Looking up the rest from reference TRBV2 and TRBJ1-2 gives the full variable domain: EPEVTQTPSHQVTQMGQEVILRCVPISNHLYFYWYRQILGQKVEFLVSFYNNEISEKSEIFDDQFSVERPDGSNFTLKIRSTKLEDSAMYFCASSETGNYGYTFGSGTRLTVV.

This clone was found once. The chain uses TRBV29-1 and TRBJ1-2, with 8 bases that match TRBD1. Trimming removed 7 bases from V and 5 bases from J; junction bases left unmatched: 3. CDR3 length equals 11 residues. Per germline, CDR1 SQVTM and CDR2 ANQGSEA. The CDR3 region is CSARQGYGYTF. The CDR3 coding sequence is TGCAGCGCCCGACAGGGGTATGGCTACACCTTC.

The V and J genes are TRBV27 and TRBJ2-3; weak D call: TRBD1 (6 bases). Germline values: CDR1 MNHEY, CDR2 SMNVEV (reference sequence). Trimming removed 6 bases from V and 2 bases from J, with 15 bases in between. CDR3 length: 15 residues. CDR3 in DNA: TGTGCCAGCAGAGACCGGACAGCCTCCACAGATACGCAGTATTTT. This codes for CASRDRTASTDTQYF.

The V gene is TRBV20-1, the J gene TRBJ1-1; 7 nucleotides line up with TRBD1. The CDR3 runs 11 residues. Per the germline V gene, CDR1 is DFQATT and CDR2 is SNEGSKA (reference sequence). V gave up 5 bases and J gave up 7 bases; unmatched junction bases: 4. CDR3 protein: CSAYRGDEAFF. The DNA of the CDR3 is TGCAGTGCTTACAGGGGTGATGAAGCTTTCTTT.

A remark on this clone: The same CDR3 also results from other DNA sequences found in this sample. The V gene is TRBV2, the J gene TRBJ2-2, with TRBD2 identical over 12 bases. Germline V gene lookup returns CDR1 SNHLY and CDR2 FYNNEI. The CDR3 covers 13 residues. Trimming cost V 10 bases and J 5 bases; bases outside gene matches: 2. CDR3 region: CATGLAGTGELFF. The CDR3 coding sequence is TGTGCCACAGGACTAGCGGGAACCGGGGAGCTGTTTTTT.

This clone has just a few counts. The chain links TRBV5-1 to TRBJ2-1; 9 bases are shared with TRBD1. This CDR3 is built from 15 residues. The J segment lost 9 bases and the V segment lost 5 bases, leaving 12 bases of the junction unmatched. Per the germline V gene, CDR1 is SGHRS and CDR2 is YFSETQ. As DNA, the CDR3 is TGCGCCAGCAGGGCGACCGGGACAGGGCTTTGTGAGCAGTTCTTC. This sequence encodes CASRATGTGLCEQFF.

The chain combines TRBV14 with TRBJ2-7; TRBD1 matches at 11 bases. Germline V gives CDR1 SGHDN, CDR2 FVKESK. The CDR3 extends over 14 amino acids. V shed 3 bases, J shed 6 bases, and the junction held 4 bases outside the gene matches. The CDR3, as DNA: TGTGCCAGCAGCCACCGGGACAGGGGGTCCGAGCAGTACTTC. Its protein is CASSHRDRGSEQYF.

CDR3 sequence (DNA): TGTGCCAGCACCTCAAATGGACAGGGGGCCCGCCAGCCCCAGCATTTT. It encodes CASTSNGQGARQPQHF. The rearrangement joins TRBV28 to TRBJ1-5, with TRBD1 matching over 11 bases. V dropped 7 bases and J dropped 7; count of bases not matched to a gene: 12. The CDR3 extends over 16 amino acids. Per the germline V gene, CDR1 is MDHEN and CDR2 is SYDVKM. The complete variable domain, with remaining parts taken from reference TRBV28 and TRBJ1-5, reads DVKVTQSSRYLVKRTGEKVFLECVQDMDHENMFWYRQDPGLGLRLIYFSYDVKMKEKGDIPEGYSVSREKKERFSLILESASTNQTSMYLCASTSNGQGARQPQHFGDGTRLSIL.

The chain uses TRBV5-6 and TRBJ2-5; 8 bases match TRBD2. The CDR3 is 13 residues long. With V trimmed by 4 bases and J by 4 bases, 3 bases remained unmatched. Germline V gives CDR1 SGHDT, CDR2 YYEEEE. CDR3 sequence (DNA): TGTGCCAGCAGCGTTAGCGGGGTAGAGACCCAGTACTTC. Protein sequence: CASSVSGVETQYF. Full variable domain (remainder filled in from reference TRBV5-6 and TRBJ2-5): DAGVTQSPTHLIKTRGQQVTLRCSPKSGHDTVSWYQQALGQGPQFIFQYYEEEERQRGNFPDRFSGHQFPNYSSELNVNALLLGDSALYLCASSVSGVETQYFGPGTRLLVL.